Following are 21 T cell receptor beta chains from one sample sequenced in a study of blood T cell repertoires in COVID-19. Using immunoSEQ multiplex PCR, the repertoire was profiled, and TCRdb retains in-frame clones only, with some absent. The sample lists roughly 75,000 clones; over 65% were seen once. Specimen: peripheral blood. The receptors shown here come from a human donor with acute or convalescent COVID-19. The donor label of this sample is uncertain.

The genes are TRBV6-5 and TRBJ1-6; 8 bases agree with TRBD1. The germline V gene encodes CDR1 MNHEY and CDR2 SVGAGI. J was trimmed by 8 bases and V by 9 bases; bases with no gene match: 6. The CDR3 runs to 13 residues. The CDR3 nucleotides are TGTGCCAGTGGGCTGGACAGGGATTCACCCCTCCACTTT. As protein: CASGLDRDSPLHF.

J is TRBJ2-1 and V is TRBV21-1; the tabulated D call, TRBD2, remains unverified against the DNA. TRBV21-1 is tagged as a pseudogene. This CDR3 spans 14 amino acids. CDR3 amino acids: CASSTGPSGGSKIF. For the CDR3, the DNA is TGTGCCAGCAGCACTGGCCCTAGCGGGGGGTCGAAGATCTTC.

The gene calls are TRBV19 and TRBJ1-5; 8 bases match TRBD1. CDR1 LNHDA and CDR2 SQIVND come from the germline V gene (reference sequence). This CDR3 has 19 amino acids. Trimming removed 3 bases from V and 1 base from J; junction bases left unmatched: 14. The CDR3 DNA sequence: TGTGCCAGTAGTATGACCGGGACAGGTCATTTGGGGAGCAATCAGCCCCAGCATTTT. Amino acid sequence: CASSMTGTGHLGSNQPQHF.

V is TRBV20-1 and J is TRBJ2-2, with 8 bases lining up with TRBD2. There are 14 residues in the CDR3. The junction had 4 bases not matched to a gene; V was cut back by 3 bases and J by 4 bases. The germline V gene encodes CDR1 DFQATT and CDR2 SNEGSKA (reference sequence). CDR3 sequence reads: CSASISGITGELFF. CDR3 sequence (DNA): TGCAGTGCTAGTATTAGCGGGATCACCGGGGAGCTGTTTTTT.

The chain couples TRBV19 to TRBJ2-6; tentatively, D is TRBD1 (6 bases). This CDR3 spans 17 amino acids. Trimming removed 4 bases from V and 0 bases from J, with 13 bases in between. Per the germline V gene, CDR1 is LNHDA and CDR2 is SQIVND (reference sequence). DNA of the CDR3: TGTGCCAGTAGTAGACAGGCTGGCGACTCTGGGGCCAACGTCCTGACTTTC. As protein: CASSRQAGDSGANVLTF.

This clone occurred a few times. The chain recombines TRBV5-1 with TRBJ1-2; no clear D gene. This CDR3 region has 15 residues. The V gene's germline CDR1 is SGHRS and CDR2 YFSETQ. V was shortened by 3 bases and J by 4 bases, with 16 bases between the two germline ends. CDR3 region: CASSSQARGSYGYTF. In DNA, the CDR3 is TGCGCCAGCAGCTCCCAGGCTCGGGGTAGCTATGGCTACACCTTC.

The chain carries TRBV7-9 and TRBJ1-4; 8 nucleotides agree with TRBD1. The CDR3 has 14 residues. Trimming took 6 bases from V and 8 from J; bases not matched to a gene: 8. The germline V gene encodes CDR1 SEHNR and CDR2 FQNEAQ (reference sequence). CDR3 coding DNA: TGTGCCAGCAGAGCTACAGGGGGTAACGAAAAACTGTTTTTT. It encodes CASRATGGNEKLFF.

The rearrangement links TRBV4-1 to TRBJ1-2; no clear D gene. The V end lost 1 base, the J end lost 1 base, and 7 bases lay between the germline ends. There are 14 residues in the CDR3. The V gene's germline CDR1 is MGHRA and CDR2 YSYEKL. The CDR3 DNA is TGCGCCAGCAGCCAAGGTACGGGTAACTATGGCTACACCTTC. This gives the protein CASSQGTGNYGYTF.

V gene TRBV6-2 or TRBV6-3 combines with J gene TRBJ1-5; TRBD1 agrees at 7 bases. V trimming: 0 bases; J trimming: 6 bases; junction bases outside the gene matches: 5. Germline CDR1 MNHEY, CDR2 SVGEGT. CDR3 length: 15 residues. The CDR3 spells CASSYSAGGGQPQHF. The CDR3 DNA follows: TGTGCCAGCAGTTACTCGGCAGGGGGAGGTCAGCCCCAGCATTTT.

This clone was counted a few times. The V gene is TRBV7-3, the J gene TRBJ2-7; 9 nucleotides line up with TRBD1. This CDR3 contains 13 residues. V lost 1 base, J lost 6 bases, and 1 base stayed unmatched. The germline V gene has CDR1 SGHTA and CDR2 FQGTGA. CDR3 region: CASSLNRGREQYF. As DNA, the CDR3 is TGTGCCAGCAGCTTAAACAGGGGGCGCGAGCAGTACTTC.

The genes are TRBV29-1 and TRBJ2-2; 9 bases agree with TRBD1. Germline assignment: CDR1 SQVTM and CDR2 ANQGSEA. This CDR3 contains 14 residues. V shed 7 bases and J 7 bases; nucleotides not matched to a gene: 10. CDR3 sequence (DNA): TGCAGCGCTGGACGACAGGGGGGAGGCGGGGAGCTGTTTTTT. This translates into CSAGRQGGGGELFF.

The rearrangement joins TRBV7-9 to TRBJ2-1; 10 nucleotides line up with TRBD2. The V segment lost 4 bases and the J segment 6 bases; nucleotides outside the gene matches: 18. The CDR3 extends over 19 amino acids. CDR1 SEHNR and CDR2 FQNEAQ come from the germline V gene (reference sequence). The CDR3 reads CASSSQAGLAGARGNEQFF. The CDR3 DNA sequence: TGTGCCAGCAGCTCACAGGCGGGGCTAGCGGGGGCACGCGGCAATGAGCAGTTCTTC.

This clone came up a few times. The chain employs TRBV23-1 and TRBJ1-3; possible D gene TRBD1, 5 bases. TRBV23-1 is an open reading frame whose function is uncertain. The CDR3 spans 17 residues. Deletions cut 4 bases from V and 1 base from J, with 17 bases between. This CDR3 is CASSRIAGGGSGNTIYF. In nucleotides, the CDR3 is TGCGCCAGCAGTCGCATAGCGGGGGGAGGGTCTGGAAACACCATATATTTT.

The rearrangement joins TRBV9 to TRBJ2-7; 10 positions agree with TRBD2. The V segment lost 4 bases and the J segment 6 bases; nucleotides outside the gene matches: 13. Per the germline V gene, CDR1 is SGDLS and CDR2 is YYNGEE. CDR3 size: 16 residues. The CDR3 loop is CASSTGLAGDKVEQYF. In DNA form, the CDR3 reads TGTGCCAGCAGCACGGGGCTAGCGGGAGATAAGGTCGAGCAGTACTTC.

The chain combines TRBV4-2 with TRBJ2-1; 13 bases are a match to TRBD2. CDR1 is LGHNA and CDR2 is YNFKEQ in the germline V gene. The CDR3 covers 14 residues. The V segment lost 3 bases and the J segment 10 bases; nucleotides outside the gene matches: 3. The CDR3 spells CASSHKLAGGEQFF. CDR3 nucleotide sequence: TGTGCCAGCAGCCACAAACTAGCGGGAGGGGAGCAGTTCTTC.

The J gene is TRBJ1-1, the V gene TRBV7-3; 8 bases are shared with TRBD1. The CDR3 runs 16 residues. Germline trimming cut 5 bases from V and 2 bases from J; bases unmatched to any gene: 10. Germline CDR1 is SGHTA and CDR2 is FQGTGA. As DNA, the CDR3 is TGTGCCAGCAGCCCAGGGGGCAGCGGGCGCAACACTGAAGCTTTCTTT. This gives the protein CASSPGGSGRNTEAFF. Full variable domain (remainder filled in from reference TRBV7-3 and TRBJ1-1): GAGVSQTPSNKVTEKGKYVELRCDPISGHTALYWYRQSLGQGPEFLIYFQGTGAADDSGLPNDRFFAVRPEGSVSTLKIQRTERGDSAVYLCASSPGGSGRNTEAFFGQGTRLTVV.

This clone was seen more than once but under ten times. This sequence joins TRBV19 and TRBJ2-6, with 7 nucleotides matching TRBD1. With 6 bases clipped from V and 2 bases from J, the junction kept 4 bases outside the gene matches. Germline CDR1 is LNHDA and CDR2 is SQIVND (reference sequence). The CDR3 loop spans 15 amino acids. CDR3 protein: CASSLGTAGANVLTF. The CDR3 DNA follows: TGTGCCAGTAGCCTCGGGACAGCTGGGGCCAACGTCCTGACTTTC.

This chain connects TRBV9 to TRBJ1-6; 8 bases agree with TRBD1. The junction had 7 bases not matched to a gene; V was cut back by 1 base and J by 10 bases. The germline V gene has CDR1 SGDLS and CDR2 YYNGEE. The CDR3 is made up of 15 amino acids. CDR3 in amino acids: CASSVSGQGGSPLHF. The DNA of the CDR3 is TGTGCCAGCAGCGTAAGTGGACAGGGCGGCTCACCCCTCCACTTT.

The V call is TRBV28, the J call TRBJ1-3; a possible D gene is TRBD1 (5 bases). The CDR3 has 15 residues. Trimming removed 2 bases from V and 4 bases from J, with 12 bases in between. Germline-derived CDR1 and CDR2 are MDHEN and SYDVKM. CDR3 DNA sequence: TGTGCCAGCAGTTTAGGAGCAGGGCGGGGAAACACCATATATTTT. This encodes CASSLGAGRGNTIYF.

The chain carries TRBV3-1 (or the pseudogene TRBV3-2) and TRBJ2-3; 8 bases map to TRBD2. Germline V CDR1 and CDR2: LGHDT, YNNKEL (reference sequence). V was clipped by 2 bases and J by 0 bases; unmatched bases: 4. The CDR3 length is 16 residues. This CDR3 is CASSQLAGTSTDTQYF. The CDR3, as DNA: TGTGCCAGCAGCCAATTAGCGGGGACTAGCACAGATACGCAGTATTTT.

This chain joins TRBV6-5 and TRBJ2-6; D not resolved. V lost 4 bases, J lost 0 bases, and 7 bases lay in between. The CDR3 runs 15 residues. Germline assignment: CDR1 MNHEY and CDR2 SVGAGI. CDR3 sequence: CASSSHSSGANVLTF. The CDR3, as DNA: TGTGCCAGCAGTTCCCATAGCTCTGGGGCCAACGTCCTGACTTTC.